A single sample is the source of the 4 T cell receptor beta chains below, sequenced in a study of identical twins. TCRdb analysed the 5' RACE reads with MiXCR anew, one entry per CDR3 protein. The sample records 550,000 to 700,000 distinct CDR3 sequences, approximately 10% being singletons. The same sample was also studied in work on yellow fever vaccine responses in identical twins.

The sample comprised PBMCs. All receptors derive from a woman younger than 30 in good health.

This clonotype was recorded a few times. The chain uses TRBV20-1 and TRBJ2-7, with 10 nucleotides matching TRBD2. J gave up 4 bases and V 1 base, and 4 bases lay outside the gene matches. This CDR3 is built from 14 residues. Germline V CDR1 and CDR2: DFQATT, SNEGSKA (reference sequence). The CDR3 sequence: CSARALAGDYEQYF. CDR3 DNA sequence: TGCAGTGCTAGAGCCCTAGCGGGGGATTACGAGCAGTACTTC.

This clonotype was seen many times. V is TRBV5-5 and J is TRBJ2-3, with TRBD1 matching 8 bases. The J segment lost 2 bases and the V segment lost 5 bases, leaving 4 bases of the junction unmatched. Germline CDR1 SGHKS, CDR2 YYEKEE (reference sequence). This CDR3 region has 14 residues. The CDR3 DNA follows: TGTGCCAGCAGACTGGACAGGGCCACAGATACGCAGTATTTT. It yields the protein CASRLDRATDTQYF.

The chain uses TRBV6-2 or TRBV6-3 and TRBJ2-7; D is possibly TRBD1 or TRBD2 (5 bases each). Deletions cut 6 bases from V and 4 bases from J, with 25 bases between. The CDR3 is 17 amino acids. Germline V gene data show CDR1 as MNHEY and CDR2 as SVGEGT. The CDR3: CASRSRTRGLVGYEQYF. The DNA of the CDR3 is TGTGCCAGCAGGTCCAGGACACGGGGCCTGGTAGGATACGAGCAGTACTTC.

The chain recombines TRBV7-8 with TRBJ2-1; the D gene could be TRBD1 or TRBD2 (6 bases each). The V and J ends lost 1 base and 4 bases respectively, with 17 bases between them. Germline V lookup: CDR1 SGHVS, CDR2 FQNEAQ. The CDR3 runs to 17 residues. The CDR3 reads CASSLVGGTTSYNEQFF. For the CDR3, the DNA is TGTGCCAGCAGCTTAGTAGGGGGGACGACCTCTTACAATGAGCAGTTCTTC.